One sample yielded the 10 T cell receptor beta chains listed below, sequenced in a study of a mutant IDH1 vaccine in newly diagnosed glioma. Time point described: week 47, end of study. In every dose of vaccine, 300 ug of mutant IDH1 20-mer peptide was given alongside topical imiquimod. The table came from immunoSEQ multiplex PCR; TCRdb's copy has only in-frame clones and leaves some out. Of more than 10,000 clones listed, around three quarters are singletons. What these receptors recognize is not known. The sample was PBMCs, taken from a glioma patient whose treatment included an IDH1 peptide vaccine. The receptors come from a woman aged 40 to 55 with glioma.

The chain recombines TRBV1 with TRBJ1-2. TRBV1 is a listed pseudogene. The CDR3 consists of 16 residues. For the CDR3, the DNA is TGCACCAGCAGCCAAGAAGGTTGTGCCCCGGACTATGGCTACACCTTC. Protein sequence: CTSSQEGCAPDYGYTF.

The V and J genes are TRBV28 and TRBJ2-3, with D possibly called TRBD1 or TRBD2 (5 bases each). The CDR3 length is 13 residues. Germline V gene data show CDR1 as MDHEN and CDR2 as SYDVKM. Trimming stripped 6 bases from V and 4 bases from J, with 11 bases between. DNA for the CDR3: TGTGCCAGCAGCAGGGACCTGGCAGATACGCAGTATTTT. This encodes CASSRDLADTQYF.

The chain recombines TRBV5-6 with TRBJ2-7, with TRBD2 matching 9 bases. V shed 0 bases and J 7 bases; nucleotides not matched to a gene: 8. The CDR3 loop spans 15 amino acids. Germline CDR1 and CDR2: SGHDT and YYEEEE. CDR3 bases: TGTGCCAGCAGCTTGGCGGCGGGGGGGCTTTGGGAGCAGTACTTC. Its translation: CASSLAAGGLWEQYF.

A few counts support this clone. V gene TRBV10-3 combines with J gene TRBJ1-2; TRBD1 matches 9 bases. Trimming removed 4 bases from V and 6 bases from J; junction bases left unmatched: 3. The CDR3 consists of 13 residues. Germline CDR1 and CDR2: ENHRY and SYGVKD. CDR3 coding DNA: TGTGCCATCAGTGTCGGGACAGGGAATGGCTACACCTTC. This sequence encodes CAISVGTGNGYTF.

The chain couples TRBV28 to TRBJ2-2, with unresolved D. CDR1 and CDR2 from the germline V gene are MDHEN and SYDVKM. The CDR3 has 12 residues. Trimming stripped 4 bases from V and 6 bases from J, with 6 bases between. The CDR3 sequence is CASSSPAGELFF. CDR3 coding DNA: TGTGCCAGCAGTTCTCCCGCCGGGGAGCTGTTTTTT.

The gene calls are TRBV4-3 and TRBJ1-5; D is possibly TRBD1 (5 bases). Per germline, CDR1 LGHNA and CDR2 YSLEER. This CDR3 has 12 amino acids. V lost 10 bases to trimming and J lost 8 bases, with 15 bases between them. DNA of the CDR3: TGCGCCACCCCGCGGGGGGATGAGCCCCAGCATTTT. Translating gives CATPRGDEPQHF.

The V call is TRBV4-2, the J call TRBJ2-7; tentative D call: TRBD2 (6 bases). The CDR3 is 15 residues long. Trimming cost V 0 bases and J 0 bases, with 9 bases left between them. Germline lookup yields CDR1 LGHNA and CDR2 YNFKEQ. The CDR3 spells CASSQEEGSSYEQYF. DNA for the CDR3: TGTGCCAGCAGCCAAGAGGAGGGGAGCTCCTACGAGCAGTACTTC.

This clone has just one count. The chain uses TRBV5-6 and TRBJ1-2; the D gene is possibly TRBD1 (6 bases). The germline V gene encodes CDR1 SGHDT and CDR2 YYEEEE. The CDR3 is 14 residues long. The V gene lost 0 bases and the J gene lost 8 bases, with 14 bases spanning the gap. CDR3 in amino acids: CASSLGGGLRGYTF. CDR3 nucleotide sequence: TGTGCCAGCAGCTTGGGTGGGGGCCTGAGGGGCTACACCTTC.

This chain links TRBV29-1 with TRBJ1-1, with D unclear. CDR1 SQVTM and CDR2 ANQGSEA come from the germline V gene. Between the trimmed V and J ends, which lost 3 bases and 0 bases, there was a span of 11 bases. CDR3 size: 14 residues. The CDR3 loop is CSVDRPTMNTEAFF. Written as DNA, the CDR3 is TGCAGCGTTGATCGGCCGACAATGAACACTGAAGCTTTCTTT.

There are a few counts of this clone. The chain uses TRBV7-2 and TRBJ2-2; D might be TRBD1 (6 bases). Germline loops: CDR1 SGHTA, CDR2 FQGNSA. Trimming took off 5 bases at V and 5 bases at J, with 21 bases between the two ends. This CDR3 is 17 amino acids long. The CDR3 sequence is CASSPSLAAGETGELFF. The CDR3 nucleotides are TGTGCCAGCAGCCCCTCGCTGGCGGCAGGGGAGACCGGGGAGCTGTTTTTT.